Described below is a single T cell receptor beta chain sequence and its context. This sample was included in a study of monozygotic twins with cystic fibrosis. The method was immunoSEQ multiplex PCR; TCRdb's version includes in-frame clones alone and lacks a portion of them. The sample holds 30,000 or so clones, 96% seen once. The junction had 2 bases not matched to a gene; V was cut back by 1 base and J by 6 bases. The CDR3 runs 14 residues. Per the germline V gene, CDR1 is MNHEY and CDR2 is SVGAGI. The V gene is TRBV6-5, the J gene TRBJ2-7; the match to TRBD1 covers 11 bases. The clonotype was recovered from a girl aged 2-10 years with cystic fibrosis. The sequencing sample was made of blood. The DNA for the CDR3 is TGTGCCAGCAGTTACTTTGGGACAGGGGGCGAGCAGTACTTC. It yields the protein CASSYFGTGGEQYF.